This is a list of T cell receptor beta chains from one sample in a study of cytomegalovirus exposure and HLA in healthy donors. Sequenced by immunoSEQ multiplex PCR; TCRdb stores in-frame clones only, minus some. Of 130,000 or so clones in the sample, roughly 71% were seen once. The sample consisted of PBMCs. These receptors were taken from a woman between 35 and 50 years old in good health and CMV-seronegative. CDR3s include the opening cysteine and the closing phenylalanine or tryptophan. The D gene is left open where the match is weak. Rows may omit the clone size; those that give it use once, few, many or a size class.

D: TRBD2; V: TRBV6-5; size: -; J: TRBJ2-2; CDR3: CASSFRGVDTGELFF; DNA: TGTGCCAGCAGTTTTCGGGGGGTGGACACCGGGGAGCTGTTTTTT
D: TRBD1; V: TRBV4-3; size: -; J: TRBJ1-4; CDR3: CASSRLGQATNEKLFF; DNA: TGCGCCAGCAGCCGATTAGGACAGGCAACTAATGAAAAACTGTTTTTT
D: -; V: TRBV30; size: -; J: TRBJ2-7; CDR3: CAWSVYVTTREQYF; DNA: TGTGCCTGGAGTGTATATGTTACTACGCGGGAGCAGTACTTC
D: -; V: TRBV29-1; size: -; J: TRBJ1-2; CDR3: CSVATGDTYGYTF; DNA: TGCAGCGTGGCTACGGGAGACACTTATGGCTACACCTTC
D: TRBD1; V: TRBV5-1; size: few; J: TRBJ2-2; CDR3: CASSSQGQGATGELFF; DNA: TGCGCCAGCAGCTCGCAGGGACAGGGGGCCACCGGGGAGCTGTTTTTT
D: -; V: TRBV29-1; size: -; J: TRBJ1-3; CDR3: CSVGTVNSGNTIYF; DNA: TGCAGCGTTGGGACAGTGAACTCTGGAAACACCATATATTTT
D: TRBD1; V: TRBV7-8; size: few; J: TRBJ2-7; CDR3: CASSLAGTGGAFYEQYF; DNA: TGTGCCAGCAGCTTGGCCGGCACAGGGGGCGCGTTCTACGAGCAGTACTTC
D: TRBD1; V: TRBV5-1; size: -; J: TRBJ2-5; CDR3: CASSIQTGSQETQYF; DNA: TGCGCCAGCAGCATACAGACAGGGTCTCAAGAGACCCAGTACTTC
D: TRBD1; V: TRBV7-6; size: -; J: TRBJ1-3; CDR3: CASSPETGLGYSGNTIYF; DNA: TGTGCCAGCAGCCCCGAGACAGGGTTAGGATACTCTGGAAACACCATATATTTT
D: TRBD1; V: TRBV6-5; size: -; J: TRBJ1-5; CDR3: CASRADRGNQPQHF; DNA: TGTGCCAGCAGAGCGGACAGGGGCAATCAGCCCCAGCATTTT
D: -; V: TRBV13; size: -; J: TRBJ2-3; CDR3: CASKLGGGAMTDTQYF; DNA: TGTGCCAGCAAACTGGGGGGGGGCGCAATGACAGATACGCAGTATTTT
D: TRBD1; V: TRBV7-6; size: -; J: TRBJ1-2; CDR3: CASSSYRGRGYTF; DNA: TGTGCCAGCAGCTCATACAGGGGGCGAGGCTACACCTTC
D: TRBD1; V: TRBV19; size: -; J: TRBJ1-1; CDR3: CASLIGTGGTEAFF; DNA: TGTGCCAGTCTTATTGGGACAGGGGGGACTGAAGCTTTCTTT
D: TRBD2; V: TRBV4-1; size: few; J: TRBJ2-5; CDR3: CASSQGLAGGQPLETQYF; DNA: TGCGCCAGCAGCCAGGGACTAGCGGGGGGTCAGCCATTGGAGACCCAGTACTTC
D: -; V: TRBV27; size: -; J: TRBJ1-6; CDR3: CASSLSAGQRSPLHF; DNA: TGTGCCAGCAGTTTATCAGCAGGGCAGCGTTCACCCCTCCACTTT
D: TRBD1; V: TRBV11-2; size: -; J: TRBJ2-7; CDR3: CASSLDRAYEQYF; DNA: TGTGCCAGCAGCCTAGACAGGGCTTACGAGCAGTACTTC
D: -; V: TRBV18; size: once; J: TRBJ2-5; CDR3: CASSSRGETQYF; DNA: TGTGCCAGCTCAAGCCGCGGGGAGACCCAGTACTTC
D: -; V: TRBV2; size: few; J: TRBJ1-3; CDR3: CASSVSNVKGNTIYF; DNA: TGTGCCAGCAGTGTAAGCAACGTAAAGGGAAACACCATATATTTT
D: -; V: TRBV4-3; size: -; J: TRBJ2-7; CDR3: CASSQLFHEQYF; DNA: TGCGCCAGCAGCCAACTTTTTCACGAGCAGTACTTC
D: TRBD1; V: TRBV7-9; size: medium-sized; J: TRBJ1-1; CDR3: CASSLQGSNTEAFF; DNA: TGTGCCAGCAGTTTACAGGGGTCGAACACTGAAGCTTTCTTT
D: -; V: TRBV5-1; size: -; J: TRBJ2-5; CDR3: CASSAGRPETQYF; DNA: TGCGCCAGCAGCGCGGGACGCCCGGAGACCCAGTACTTC
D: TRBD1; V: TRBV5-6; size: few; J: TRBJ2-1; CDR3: CASSLPDRMSNEQFF; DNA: TGTGCCAGCAGCCTCCCGGACAGGATGAGCAATGAGCAGTTCTTC
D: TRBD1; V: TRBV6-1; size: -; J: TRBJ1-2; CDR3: CASILDRGANYGYTF; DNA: TGTGCCAGCATCCTCGACAGGGGGGCTAACTATGGCTACACCTTC
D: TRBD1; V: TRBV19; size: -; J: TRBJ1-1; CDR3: CASNSLDRVMAEAFF; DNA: TGTGCCAGTAATAGTCTCGACAGGGTAATGGCTGAAGCTTTCTTT
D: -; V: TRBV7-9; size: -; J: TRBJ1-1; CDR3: CSSSLATGTEAFF; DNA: TGTTCCAGCAGCTTAGCAACCGGGACAGAAGCTTTCTTT
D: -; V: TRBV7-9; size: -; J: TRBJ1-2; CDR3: CSSSLQNYGYTF; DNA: TGTTCCAGCAGCTTACAGAACTATGGCTACACCTTC
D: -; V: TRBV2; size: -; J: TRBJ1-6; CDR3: CASQTGSGSPLHF; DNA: TGTGCCAGCCAGACAGGCTCGGGATCACCCCTCCACTTT